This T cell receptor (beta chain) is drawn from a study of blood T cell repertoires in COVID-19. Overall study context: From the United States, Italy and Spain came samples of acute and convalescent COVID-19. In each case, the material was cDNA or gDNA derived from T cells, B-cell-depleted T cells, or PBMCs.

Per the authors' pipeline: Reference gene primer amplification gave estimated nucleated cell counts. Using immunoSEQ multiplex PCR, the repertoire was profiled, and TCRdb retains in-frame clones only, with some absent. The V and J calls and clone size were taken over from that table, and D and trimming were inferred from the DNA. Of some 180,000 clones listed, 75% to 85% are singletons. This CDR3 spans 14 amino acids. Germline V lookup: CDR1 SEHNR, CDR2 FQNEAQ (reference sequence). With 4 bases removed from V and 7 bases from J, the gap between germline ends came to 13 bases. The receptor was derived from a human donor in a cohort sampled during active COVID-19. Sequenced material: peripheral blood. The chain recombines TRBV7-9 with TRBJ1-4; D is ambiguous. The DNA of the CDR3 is TGTGCCAGCAGCTCCGCGGTATCTGTTGAAAAACTGTTTTTT. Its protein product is CASSSAVSVEKLFF.